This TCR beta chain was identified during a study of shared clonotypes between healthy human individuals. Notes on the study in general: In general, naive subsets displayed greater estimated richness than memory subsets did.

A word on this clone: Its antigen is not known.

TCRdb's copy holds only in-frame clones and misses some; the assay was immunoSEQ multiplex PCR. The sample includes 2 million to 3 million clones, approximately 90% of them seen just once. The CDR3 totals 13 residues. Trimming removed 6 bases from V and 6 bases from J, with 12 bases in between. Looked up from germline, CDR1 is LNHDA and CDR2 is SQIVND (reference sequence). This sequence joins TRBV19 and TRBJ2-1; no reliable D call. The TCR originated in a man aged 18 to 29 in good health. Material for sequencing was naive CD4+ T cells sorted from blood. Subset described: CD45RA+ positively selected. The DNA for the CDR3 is TGTGCCAGTAGACCACTTGCCGGCAATGAGCAGTTCTTC. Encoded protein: CASRPLAGNEQFF.